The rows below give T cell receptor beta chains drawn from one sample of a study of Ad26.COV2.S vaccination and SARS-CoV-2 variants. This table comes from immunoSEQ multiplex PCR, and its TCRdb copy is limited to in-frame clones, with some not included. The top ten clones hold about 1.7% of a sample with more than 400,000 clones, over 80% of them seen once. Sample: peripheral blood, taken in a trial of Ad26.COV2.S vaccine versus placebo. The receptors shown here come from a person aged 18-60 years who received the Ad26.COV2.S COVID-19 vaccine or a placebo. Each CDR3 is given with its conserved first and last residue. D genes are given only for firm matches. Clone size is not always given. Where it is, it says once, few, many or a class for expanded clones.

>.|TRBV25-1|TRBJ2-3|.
TGTGCCAGCAGTGAATGGAGGGGATGGGGTGATACGCAGTATTTT
CASSEWRGWGDTQYF
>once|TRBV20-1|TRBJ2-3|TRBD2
TGCAGTGCGGGCGGGGGTAATACGCAGTATTTT
CSAGGGNTQYF
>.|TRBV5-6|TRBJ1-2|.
TGTGCCAGCAGCCAAGTTCAGACAGGCGTGGACTATGGCTACACCTTC
CASSQVQTGVDYGYTF
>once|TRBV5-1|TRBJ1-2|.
TGCGCCAGCAGCTTTGACGGGGGTGGCTACACCTTC
CASSFDGGGYTF
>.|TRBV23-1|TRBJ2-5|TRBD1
TGCGCCAGCAGTCAACGACCCCGACAGGGAGAGACCCAGTACTTC
CASSQRPRQGETQYF
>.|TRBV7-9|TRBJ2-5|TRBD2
TGTGCCAGCAGCTCTCTAGCGGGGGGATACCAAGAGACCCAGTACTTC
CASSSLAGGYQETQYF
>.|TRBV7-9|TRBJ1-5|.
TGTGCCAGCAGCTTAGACAGAATGGGCAATCAGCCCCAGCATTTT
CASSLDRMGNQPQHF
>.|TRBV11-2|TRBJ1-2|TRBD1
TGTGCCAGCAGCCCGCGGACAGGGCCCAATGGCTACACCTTC
CASSPRTGPNGYTF
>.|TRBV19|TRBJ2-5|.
TGTGCCAGTAGTGGTGGGGGTTCGGGTCCCCAGTACTTC
CASSGGGSGPQYF
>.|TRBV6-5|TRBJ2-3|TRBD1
TGTGCCAGCAGAAGGGACAGAGGGGCCTCAGATACGCAGTATTTT
CASRRDRGASDTQYF
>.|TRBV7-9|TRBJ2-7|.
TGTGCCAGCAGCTTAGCGTGGTCCGAGCAGTACTTC
CASSLAWSEQYF
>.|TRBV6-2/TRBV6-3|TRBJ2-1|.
TGTGCCAGCAGTTACGGTTCAGGTATCTACAATGAGCAGTTCTTC
CASSYGSGIYNEQFF
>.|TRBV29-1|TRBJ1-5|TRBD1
TGCAGCGTTTCCCCCGGGACAGGAAACAATCAGCCCCAGCATTTT
CSVSPGTGNNQPQHF
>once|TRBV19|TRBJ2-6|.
TGTGCCAGTAGTATACCGTTTCCGGGTTCTGGGGCCAACGTCCTGACTTTC
CASSIPFPGSGANVLTF
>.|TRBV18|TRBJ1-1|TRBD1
TGTGCCAGCTCGCACACAGGGGGTATCACTGAAGCTTTCTTT
CASSHTGGITEAFF
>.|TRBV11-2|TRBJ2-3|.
TGTGCCAGCAGCTCCAGGTCCGGCGGGGTTAGCACAGATACGCAGTATTTT
CASSSRSGGVSTDTQYF
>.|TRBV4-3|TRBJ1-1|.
TGCGCCAGCAGCGTACGAGGGGTGGAGGACACTGAAGCTTTCTTT
CASSVRGVEDTEAFF
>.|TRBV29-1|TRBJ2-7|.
TGCAGCGCAGAGGGGGGGGACAGCTCCTACGAGCAGTACTTC
CSAEGGDSSYEQYF
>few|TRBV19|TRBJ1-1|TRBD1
TGTGCCACCAAGACGGGACAGATGAACACTGAAGCTTTCTTT
CATKTGQMNTEAFF
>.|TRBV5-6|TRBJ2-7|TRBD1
TGTGCCAGCAGGCAGACGACAGGGAGCTCCTACGAGCAGTACTTC
CASRQTTGSSYEQYF